The TCR beta chain under discussion was sequenced for a study of T cell changes during pregnancy in multiple sclerosis. This CDR3 spans 18 amino acids. CDR1 is SGHNT and CDR2 is YENEEA in the germline V gene. Profiled with immunoSEQ multiplex PCR; TCRdb holds only in-frame clones, not every one. Here the sample spans about 100,000 clones, roughly 90% being singletons. This clone has a single count. One end of the junction does not line up with germline, which may come from a read error. Sequenced material: peripheral blood, taken after pregnancy. The chain carries TRBV11-3 and TRBJ2-3; TRBD1 matches 10 bases. This receptor was obtained from a female donor with multiple sclerosis, enrolled in a pregnancy study. The CDR3 region is CASSLGGKRDRGHTHPQF. The CDR3 DNA reads TGTGCCAGCAGCTTAGGTGGAAAACGGGACAGGGGACATACCCACCCCCAATTT.